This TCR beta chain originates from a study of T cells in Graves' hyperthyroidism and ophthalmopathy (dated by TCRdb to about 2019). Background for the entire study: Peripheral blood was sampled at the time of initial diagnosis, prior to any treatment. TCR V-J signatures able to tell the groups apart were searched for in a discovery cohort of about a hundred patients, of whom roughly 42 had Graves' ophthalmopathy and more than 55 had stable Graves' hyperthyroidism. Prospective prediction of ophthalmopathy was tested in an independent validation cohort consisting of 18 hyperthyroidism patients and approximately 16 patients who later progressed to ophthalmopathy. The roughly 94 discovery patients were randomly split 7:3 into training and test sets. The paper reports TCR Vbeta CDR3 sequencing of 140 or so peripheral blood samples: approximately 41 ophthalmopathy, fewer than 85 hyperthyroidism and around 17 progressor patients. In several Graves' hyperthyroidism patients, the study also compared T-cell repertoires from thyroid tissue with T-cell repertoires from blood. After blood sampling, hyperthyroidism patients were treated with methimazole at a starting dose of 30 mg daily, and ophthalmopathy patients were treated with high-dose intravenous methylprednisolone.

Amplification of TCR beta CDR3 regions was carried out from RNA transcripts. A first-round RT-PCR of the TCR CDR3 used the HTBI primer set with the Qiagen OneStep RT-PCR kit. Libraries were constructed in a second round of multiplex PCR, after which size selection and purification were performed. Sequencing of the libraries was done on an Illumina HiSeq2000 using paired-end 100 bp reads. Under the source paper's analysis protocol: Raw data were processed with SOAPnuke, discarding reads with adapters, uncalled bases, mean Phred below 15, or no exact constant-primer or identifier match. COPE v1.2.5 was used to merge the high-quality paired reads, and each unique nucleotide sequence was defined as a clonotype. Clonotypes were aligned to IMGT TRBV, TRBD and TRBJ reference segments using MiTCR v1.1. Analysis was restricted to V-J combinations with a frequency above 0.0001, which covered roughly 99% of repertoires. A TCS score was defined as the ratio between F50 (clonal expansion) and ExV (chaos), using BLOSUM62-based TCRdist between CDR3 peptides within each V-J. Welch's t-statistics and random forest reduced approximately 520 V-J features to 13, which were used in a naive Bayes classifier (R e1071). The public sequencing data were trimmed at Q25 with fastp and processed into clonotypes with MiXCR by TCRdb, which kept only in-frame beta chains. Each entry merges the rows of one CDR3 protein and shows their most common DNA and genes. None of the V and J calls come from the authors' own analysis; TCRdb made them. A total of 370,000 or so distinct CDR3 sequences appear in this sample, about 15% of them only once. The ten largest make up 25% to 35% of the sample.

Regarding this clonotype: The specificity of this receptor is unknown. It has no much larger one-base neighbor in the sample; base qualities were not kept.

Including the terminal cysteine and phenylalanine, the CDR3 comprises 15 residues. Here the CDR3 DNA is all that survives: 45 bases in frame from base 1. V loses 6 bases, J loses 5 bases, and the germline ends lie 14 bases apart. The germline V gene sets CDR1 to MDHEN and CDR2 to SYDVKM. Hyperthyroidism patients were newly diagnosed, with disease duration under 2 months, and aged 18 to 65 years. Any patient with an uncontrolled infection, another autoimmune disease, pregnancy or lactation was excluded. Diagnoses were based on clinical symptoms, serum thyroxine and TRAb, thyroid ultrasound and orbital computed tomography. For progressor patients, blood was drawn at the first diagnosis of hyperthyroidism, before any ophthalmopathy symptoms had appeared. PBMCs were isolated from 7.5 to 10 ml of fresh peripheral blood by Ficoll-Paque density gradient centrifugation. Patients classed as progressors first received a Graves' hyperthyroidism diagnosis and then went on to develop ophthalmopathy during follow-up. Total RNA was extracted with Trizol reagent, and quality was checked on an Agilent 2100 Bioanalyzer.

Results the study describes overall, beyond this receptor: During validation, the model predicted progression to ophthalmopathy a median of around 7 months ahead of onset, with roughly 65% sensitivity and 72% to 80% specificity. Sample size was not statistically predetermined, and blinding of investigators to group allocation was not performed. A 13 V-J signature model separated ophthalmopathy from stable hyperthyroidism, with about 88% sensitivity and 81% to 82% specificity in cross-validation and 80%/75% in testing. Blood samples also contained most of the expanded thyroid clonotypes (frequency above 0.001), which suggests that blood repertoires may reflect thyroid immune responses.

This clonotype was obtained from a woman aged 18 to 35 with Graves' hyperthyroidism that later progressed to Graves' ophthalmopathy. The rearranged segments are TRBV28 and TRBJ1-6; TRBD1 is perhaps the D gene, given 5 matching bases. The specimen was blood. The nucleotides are TGTGCCAGCAGCGGGAGGGGCCTTCATAATTCACCCCTCCACTTT. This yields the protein CASSGRGLHNSPLHF.